This TCR beta chain is from a study of T cells in Graves' hyperthyroidism and ophthalmopathy. Amplification yielded TCR beta CDR3 regions, with RNA transcripts as the source. Using the HTBI primer set, a first-round RT-PCR was run on the TCR CDR3. TCRdb processed the multiplex PCR reads anew with MiXCR; each CDR3 protein has one entry. The data hold over 500,000 distinct CDR3 sequences, with more than 15% observed a single time. This clonotype was seen at least ten times. The V gene end was trimmed by 1 base and the J gene end by 6 bases; junction bases not matched to a gene: 12. Germline lookup yields CDR1 DFQATT and CDR2 SNEGSKA (reference sequence). The CDR3 is 16 residues long.

V gene TRBV20-1 combines with J gene TRBJ2-7, with TRBD2 matching over 10 bases. The origin of this receptor is a woman aged 25 to 45 with Graves' ophthalmopathy. The material sequenced was blood. The CDR3 coding sequence is TGCAGTGCTAGAGGCCGGGGAAGCGGGAGGGCGACCGAGCAGTACTTC. Its protein product is CSARGRGSGRATEQYF.